The next 22 T cell receptor beta chains were all read from a single sample in a study of T-cell reconstitution after alpha-beta-depleted transplantation in children. Unique molecular identifiers were incorporated when the TCRbeta library was constructed. TCRdb redid the calling of the PCR reads with MiXCR, one entry per CDR3 protein. Altogether some 95,000 distinct CDR3 sequences are present, about 22% being singletons, with the ten largest covering 20% to 25%. The sequences come from PBMCs, collected before TCRalphabeta/CD19-depleted stem cell transplant. The receptors were gathered from a boy aged 2 to 10 with acute lymphoblastic leukemia, due to receive a stem cell transplant.

The rearrangement joins TRBV12-3 or TRBV12-4 to TRBJ2-7, with D possibly called TRBD1 or TRBD2 (5 bases each). The V end was cut by 3 bases, the J end by 2 bases, with 11 bases between. This CDR3 region has 14 residues. CDR3 protein: CASSLIGAAYEQYF. The CDR3 DNA is TGTGCCAGCAGTTTGATCGGGGCCGCCTACGAGCAGTACTTC.

This clonotype was found a few times. V and J are TRBV15 and TRBJ2-7, with D perhaps TRBD2 (6 bases). Germline values: CDR1 LNHNV, CDR2 YYDKDF (reference sequence). CDR3 size: 14 residues. V was trimmed by 1 base and J by 3 bases, leaving 10 bases between them. The CDR3 nucleotides read TGTGCCACCAGCAGAGGAGGCGGGGACTACGAGCAGTACTTC. It translates to CATSRGGGDYEQYF.

V and J are TRBV5-1 and TRBJ2-5; TRBD1 might be the D (5 bases). V shed 1 base and J shed 0 bases, with 16 bases lying between them. CDR1 is SGHRS and CDR2 is YFSETQ in the germline V gene. The CDR3 has 17 amino acids. The DNA of the CDR3 is TGCGCCAGCAGCTTGTCACGAAGGGGCTCGTACCAAGAGACCCAGTACTTC. Amino acid sequence: CASSLSRRGSYQETQYF.

At least ten counts were recorded for this clonotype. The J gene is TRBJ2-1, the V gene TRBV5-1; possibly TRBD2 for D (7 bases). This CDR3 comprises 15 residues. CDR1 and CDR2 (germline): SGHRS, YFSETQ. Trimming removed 1 base at V and 9 bases at J, with 17 bases between. CDR3: CASSLRGRGQGEQFF. For the CDR3, the DNA is TGCGCCAGCAGCTTGAGGGGGAGGGGCCAGGGTGAGCAGTTCTTC.

This clonotype has just a few counts. The CDR3 reads CATQGYNQPQHF. In DNA, the CDR3 is TGTGCCACTCAGGGGTATAATCAGCCCCAGCATTTT. The V gene is TRBV6-2 or TRBV6-3, the J gene TRBJ1-5; D is possibly TRBD1 (6 bases). V shed 10 bases and J shed 4 bases, with 11 bases lying between them. This CDR3 has 12 amino acids. CDR1 is MNHEY, CDR2 SVGEGT, per germline.

This clonotype was counted a few times. The V and J genes are TRBV28 and TRBJ2-2; D unclear. The length of the CDR3 is 13 residues. Germline CDR1 reads MDHEN; CDR2 reads SYDVKM. Trimming shortened V by 7 bases and J by 8 bases, and 14 bases separated the two germline ends. CDR3 coding DNA: TGTGCCAGCACCCCCGGCCCGCGAGGGGAGCTGTTTTTT. It encodes CASTPGPRGELFF.

This clonotype was counted between two and nine times. The genes are TRBV7-6 and TRBJ2-1, with a weak D call TRBD2 (5 bases). The CDR3 runs to 14 residues. V lost 5 bases, J lost 10 bases, and 18 bases lay in between. Germline-derived CDR1 and CDR2 are SGHVS and FNYEAQ. The CDR3 sequence: CASSHRGGGREQFF. The CDR3 region has the DNA TGTGCCAGCAGCCACCGAGGCGGAGGAAGGGAGCAGTTCTTC.

This clonotype has only a few counts. The chain joins TRBV20-1 to TRBJ2-3; TRBD1 agrees at 7 bases. Germline CDR1 and CDR2: DFQATT and SNEGSKA (reference sequence). CDR3 size: 14 residues. After removal of 5 bases from V and 2 bases from J, the junction contained 7 bases not matched to a gene. The CDR3 nucleotides are TGCAGTGCTTCGGACAGGCGATTCACAGATACGCAGTATTTT. This gives the protein CSASDRRFTDTQYF.

V and J are TRBV2 and TRBJ2-1, with D unclear. Germline V gives CDR1 SNHLY, CDR2 FYNNEI. The CDR3 runs to 15 residues. Trimming shortened V by 8 bases and J by 0 bases, and 14 bases separated the two germline ends. CDR3 DNA: TGTGCCAGCGCAGAATCTACAAGCTCCTACAATGAGCAGTTCTTC. It yields the protein CASAESTSSYNEQFF.

This clonotype occurred a few times. This chain uses TRBV28 with TRBJ2-7; 8 nucleotides match TRBD1. V lost 8 bases to trimming and J lost 7 bases; unmatched junction nucleotides: 13. This CDR3 is built from 14 residues. Germline V gene data show CDR1 as MDHEN and CDR2 as SYDVKM. The CDR3, as DNA: TGTGCCAGCGCCCAGACAGGGGCATTAGGGGAGCAGTACTTC. Its translation: CASAQTGALGEQYF.

This clonotype was counted a few times. The chain is built from TRBV6-1 and TRBJ2-3; 8 bases align to TRBD2. Germline V gene lookup returns CDR1 MNHNS and CDR2 SASEGT. The CDR3 contains 16 residues. Trimming removed 3 bases from V and 0 bases from J; junction bases left unmatched: 5. For the CDR3, the DNA is TGTGCCAGCAGTGACAGCGGGAGAGCTAGCACAGATACGCAGTATTTT. Translated, it gives CASSDSGRASTDTQYF.

The genes are TRBV5-1 and TRBJ2-7, with D possibly TRBD2 on 6 matching bases. Germline V gene lookup returns CDR1 SGHRS and CDR2 YFSETQ. Trimming pared 0 bases from V and 6 bases from J, leaving 19 bases between. The CDR3 runs 16 residues. The chain's CDR3 is CASSLEYGLFPLEQYF. For the CDR3, the DNA is TGCGCCAGCAGCTTGGAATACGGACTATTCCCCCTCGAGCAGTACTTC.

The genes are TRBV5-1 and TRBJ1-3; D uncertain. Germline V gene sequence: CDR1 SGHRS, CDR2 YFSETQ. Deletions cut 5 bases from V and 0 bases from J, with 15 bases between. This CDR3 comprises 16 residues. CDR3: CASSERPPDSGNTIYF. In DNA, the CDR3 is TGCGCCAGCAGTGAGAGGCCGCCTGACTCTGGAAACACCATATATTTT.

The chain combines TRBV7-9 with TRBJ2-5; D unclear. The CDR3 is 17 residues long. The germline V and J ends were trimmed by 5 bases and 4 bases, with 23 bases remaining between them. The germline V gene encodes CDR1 SEHNR and CDR2 FQNEAQ (reference sequence). The CDR3 bases are TGTGCCAGCAGCCCATTGGGAATTCGGGCATCCGCAGAGACCCAGTACTTC. It is translated as CASSPLGIRASAETQYF.

Comments on this clonotype: A read error is likely, as this CDR3 ends without the conserved phenylalanine or tryptophan. This sequence joins TRBV5-1 and TRBJ2-3, with 8 nucleotides matching TRBD2. Germline CDR1 is SGHRS and CDR2 is YFSETQ. With 2 bases clipped from V and 0 bases from J, the junction kept 8 bases outside the gene matches. This CDR3 is built from 17 residues. This chain's CDR3 is CASSLGLASKSTDTQYS. The CDR3 DNA reads TGCGCCAGCAGCTTAGGACTAGCTTCCAAGAGCACAGATACGCAGTATTCT.

V and J are TRBV20-1 and TRBJ2-7; TRBD2 aligns across 8 bases. The CDR3 spans 15 residues. Trimming cost V 1 base and J 6 bases; bases outside gene matches: 11. The germline V gene encodes CDR1 DFQATT and CDR2 SNEGSKA (reference sequence). CDR3 sequence: CSARGSREDPLEQYF. The CDR3 region has the DNA TGCAGTGCTAGAGGTTCGCGGGAGGATCCTCTCGAGCAGTACTTC.

This clonotype was picked up a small number of times. The rearrangement joins TRBV20-1 to TRBJ2-4, with 7 bases fitting TRBD2. Germline CDR1 DFQATT, CDR2 SNEGSKA (reference sequence). This CDR3 contains 15 residues. The V gene end was trimmed by 3 bases and the J gene end by 0 bases; junction bases not matched to a gene: 5. DNA of the CDR3: TGCAGTGCTAGTCCGGGACTACTAGCCAAAAACATTCAGTACTTC. It encodes CSASPGLLAKNIQYF.

In its sample, this clonotype was seen a few times. The chain is built from TRBV6-1 and TRBJ1-4, with 10 bases matching TRBD1. The CDR3 loop spans 15 amino acids. Germline CDR1 MNHNS, CDR2 SASEGT. Trimming at V came to 6 bases and at J to 3 bases, leaving 4 bases not matched to a gene. This CDR3 reads CASRLGQGANEKLFF. The CDR3 nucleotides are TGTGCCAGCAGGCTCGGACAGGGGGCTAATGAAAAACTGTTTTTT.

The V call is TRBV11-2, the J call TRBJ2-5; TRBD1 is a possible D gene (5 bases). This CDR3 comprises 15 residues. Per the germline V gene, CDR1 is SGHAT and CDR2 is FQNNGV. Trimming took off 2 bases at V and 1 base at J, with 11 bases between the two ends. CDR3 DNA: TGTGCCAGCAGCTTAAGGGGTCAGGCCCAAGAGACCCAGTACTTC. Translating it yields CASSLRGQAQETQYF.

This sequence joins TRBV7-9 and TRBJ2-5, with unresolved D. Trimming removed 1 base at V and 10 bases at J, with 10 bases between. Per the germline V gene, CDR1 is SEHNR and CDR2 is FQNEAQ (reference sequence). This CDR3 is built from 12 residues. The CDR3 nucleotides read TGTGCCAGCAGCTTAGTGGGCGCACACCAGTACTTC. Amino acids: CASSLVGAHQYF.

The chain joins TRBV29-1 to TRBJ1-1, with D hard to call. V was pared by 7 bases and J by 6 bases, with 18 bases between. This CDR3 comprises 13 residues. From germline, CDR1 is SQVTM and CDR2 ANQGSEA. The CDR3 is CSAQFRGAPEAFF. The CDR3 DNA is TGCAGCGCCCAATTCCGGGGAGCTCCTGAAGCTTTCTTT.

This clonotype was observed a handful of times. The V gene is TRBV12-3 or TRBV12-4, the J gene TRBJ2-3; tentatively, D is TRBD2 (5 bases). The CDR3 extends over 12 amino acids. V lost 8 bases and J lost 2, with 8 bases in between. The DNA of the CDR3 is TGTGCCAGCCAAGCGGACACAGATACGCAGTATTTT. This encodes CASQADTDTQYF.